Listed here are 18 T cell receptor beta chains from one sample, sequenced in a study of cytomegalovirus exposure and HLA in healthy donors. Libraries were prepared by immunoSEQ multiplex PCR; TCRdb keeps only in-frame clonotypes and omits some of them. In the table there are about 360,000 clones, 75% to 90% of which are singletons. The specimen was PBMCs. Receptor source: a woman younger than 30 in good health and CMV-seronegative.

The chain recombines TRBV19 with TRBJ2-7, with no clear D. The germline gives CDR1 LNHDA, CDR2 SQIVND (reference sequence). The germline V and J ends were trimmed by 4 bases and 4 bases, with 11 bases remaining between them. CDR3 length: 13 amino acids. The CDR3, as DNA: TGTGCCAGTAGTACGCGCAGAGGTTACGAGCAGTACTTC. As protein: CASSTRRGYEQYF.

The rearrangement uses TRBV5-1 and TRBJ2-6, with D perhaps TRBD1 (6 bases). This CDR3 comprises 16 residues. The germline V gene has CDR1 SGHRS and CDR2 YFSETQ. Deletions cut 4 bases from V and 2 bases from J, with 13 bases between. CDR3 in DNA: TGCGCCAGCAGCACCTCCGGGACAACTGGGGCCAACGTCCTGACTTTC. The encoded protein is CASSTSGTTGANVLTF.

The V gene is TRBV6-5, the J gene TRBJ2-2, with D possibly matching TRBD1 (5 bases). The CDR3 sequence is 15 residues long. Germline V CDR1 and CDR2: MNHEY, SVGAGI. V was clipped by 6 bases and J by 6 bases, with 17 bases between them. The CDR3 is CASSERGFYSGELFF. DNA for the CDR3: TGTGCCAGCAGCGAAAGGGGATTCTATTCCGGGGAGCTGTTTTTT.

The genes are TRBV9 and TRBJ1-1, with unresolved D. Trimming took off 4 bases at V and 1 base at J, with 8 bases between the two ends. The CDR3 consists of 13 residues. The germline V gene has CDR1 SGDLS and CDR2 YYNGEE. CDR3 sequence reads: CASSTVPNTEAFF. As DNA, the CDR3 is TGTGCCAGCAGCACGGTCCCGAACACTGAAGCTTTCTTT.

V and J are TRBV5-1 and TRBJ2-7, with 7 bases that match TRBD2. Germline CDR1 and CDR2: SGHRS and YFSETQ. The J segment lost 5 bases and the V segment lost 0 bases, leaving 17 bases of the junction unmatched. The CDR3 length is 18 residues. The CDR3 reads CASSLAGPLSGGVNEQYF. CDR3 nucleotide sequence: TGCGCCAGCAGCTTGGCGGGGCCTCTATCGGGAGGAGTAAACGAGCAGTACTTC.

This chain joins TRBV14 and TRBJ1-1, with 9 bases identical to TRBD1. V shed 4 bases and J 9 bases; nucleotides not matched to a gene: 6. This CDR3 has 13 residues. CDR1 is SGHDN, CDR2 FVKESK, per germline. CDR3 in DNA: TGTGCCAGCAGCCTCACGGGGACAGGGAAAGCTTTCTTT. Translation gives CASSLTGTGKAFF.

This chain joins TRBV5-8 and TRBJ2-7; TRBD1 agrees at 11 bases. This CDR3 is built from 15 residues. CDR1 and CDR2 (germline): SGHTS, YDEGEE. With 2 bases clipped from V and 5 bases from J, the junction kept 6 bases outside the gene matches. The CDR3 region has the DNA TGTGCCAGCAGCTTTGGGACAGGGGGTTCCAACGAGCAGTACTTC. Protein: CASSFGTGGSNEQYF.

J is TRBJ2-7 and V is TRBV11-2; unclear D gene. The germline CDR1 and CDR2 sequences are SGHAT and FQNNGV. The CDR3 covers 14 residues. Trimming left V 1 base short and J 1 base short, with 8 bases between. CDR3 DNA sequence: TGTGCCAGCAGCTTAGTCGCGGTTTCCTACGAGCAGTACTTC. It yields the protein CASSLVAVSYEQYF.

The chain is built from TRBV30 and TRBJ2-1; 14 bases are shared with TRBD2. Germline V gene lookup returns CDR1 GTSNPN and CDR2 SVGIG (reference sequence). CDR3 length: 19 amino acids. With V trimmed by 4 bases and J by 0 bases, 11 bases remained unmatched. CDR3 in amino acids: CAWTPGLAGGRSSYNEQFF. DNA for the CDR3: TGTGCCTGGACCCCCGGACTAGCGGGAGGTCGAAGCTCCTACAATGAGCAGTTCTTC.

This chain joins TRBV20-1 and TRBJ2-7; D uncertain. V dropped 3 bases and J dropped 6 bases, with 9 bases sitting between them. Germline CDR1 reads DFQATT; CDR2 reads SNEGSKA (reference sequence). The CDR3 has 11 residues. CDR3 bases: TGCAGTGCTAGCGGGTCGAGCGAGCAGTACTTC. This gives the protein CSASGSSEQYF.

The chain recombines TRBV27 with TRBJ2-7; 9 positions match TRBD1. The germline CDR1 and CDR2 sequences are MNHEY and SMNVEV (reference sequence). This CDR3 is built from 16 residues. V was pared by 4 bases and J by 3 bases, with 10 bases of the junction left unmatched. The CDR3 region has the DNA TGTGCCAGCAGTTGGGGGAGGAGACAGGGGGACTACGAGCAGTACTTC. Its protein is CASSWGRRQGDYEQYF.

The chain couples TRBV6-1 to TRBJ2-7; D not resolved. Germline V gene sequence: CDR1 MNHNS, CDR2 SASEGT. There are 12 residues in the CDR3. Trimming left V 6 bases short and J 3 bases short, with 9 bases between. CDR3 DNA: TGTGCCAGCAGACCTGGGCGCTACGAGCAGTACTTC. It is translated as CASRPGRYEQYF.

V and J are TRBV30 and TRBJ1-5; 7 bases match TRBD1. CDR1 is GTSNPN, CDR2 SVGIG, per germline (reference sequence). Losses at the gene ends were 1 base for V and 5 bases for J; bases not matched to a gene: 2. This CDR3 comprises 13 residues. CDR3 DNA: TGTGCCTGGAGTGGACAGGGTGATCAGCCCCAGCATTTT. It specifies CAWSGQGDQPQHF.

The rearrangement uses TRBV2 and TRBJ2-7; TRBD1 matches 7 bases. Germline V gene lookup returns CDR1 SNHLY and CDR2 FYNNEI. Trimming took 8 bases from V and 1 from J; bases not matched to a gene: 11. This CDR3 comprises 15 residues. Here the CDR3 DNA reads TGTGCCAGCTCGGGAACAGGGGTGAGGTCCTACGAGCAGTACTTC. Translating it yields CASSGTGVRSYEQYF.

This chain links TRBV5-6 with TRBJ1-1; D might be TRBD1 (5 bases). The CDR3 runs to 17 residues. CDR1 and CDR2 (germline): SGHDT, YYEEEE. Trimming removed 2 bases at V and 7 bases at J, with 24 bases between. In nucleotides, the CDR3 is TGTGCCAGCAGCTTAGGTTCAAGTCGCAGGGCGTCGGGTGAAGCTTTCTTT. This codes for CASSLGSSRRASGEAFF.

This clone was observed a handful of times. CDR3 in amino acids: CASSIETGTEQYF. Written as DNA, the CDR3 is TGTGCCAGTAGTATAGAGACAGGTACGGAGCAGTACTTC. This sequence joins TRBV19 and TRBJ2-7, with D possibly being TRBD1 (6 bases). The CDR3 covers 13 residues. Germline V CDR1 and CDR2: LNHDA, SQIVND (reference sequence). Deletions cut 0 bases from V and 7 bases from J, with 10 bases between.

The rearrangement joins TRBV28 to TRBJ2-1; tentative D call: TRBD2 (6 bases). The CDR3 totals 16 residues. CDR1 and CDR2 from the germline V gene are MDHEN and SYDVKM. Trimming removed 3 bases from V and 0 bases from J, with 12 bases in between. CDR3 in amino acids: CASSLAAGSSYNEQFF. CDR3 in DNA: TGTGCCAGCAGTTTGGCAGCCGGGAGCTCCTACAATGAGCAGTTCTTC.

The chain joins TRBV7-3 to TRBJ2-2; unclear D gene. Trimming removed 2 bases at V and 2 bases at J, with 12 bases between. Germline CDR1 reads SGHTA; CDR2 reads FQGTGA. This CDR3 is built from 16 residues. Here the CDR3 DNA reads TGTGCCAGCAGCTTAGGTCCGGGTTCTAACACCGGGGAGCTGTTTTTT. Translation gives CASSLGPGSNTGELFF. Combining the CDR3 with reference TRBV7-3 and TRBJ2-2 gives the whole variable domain GAGVSQTPSNKVTEKGKYVELRCDPISGHTALYWYRQSLGQGPEFLIYFQGTGAADDSGLPNDRFFAVRPEGSVSTLKIQRTERGDSAVYLCASSLGPGSNTGELFFGEGSRLTVL.